The entry that follows covers one T cell receptor beta chain sequence. This sample stems from a study of low-dose radiotherapy and immunotherapy resistance in tumors. TRAV- and TRBV-specific primers were used for first-strand cDNA, which covered alpha and beta chains. TCR amplification ran roughly 20 PCR cycles using constant-region and V-primer adapter primers. Each CDR3 protein is one row after TCRdb ran MiXCR on the reads. The sample has approximately 100,000 distinct CDR3 sequences; less than 25% are singletons. Noted time point: after trial treatment. Documented treatment: LDRT plus nivolumab, ipilimumab, low-dose cyclophosphamide and aspirin (RACIN trial). Donors were administered nivolumab, ipilimumab, aspirin and low-dose cyclophosphamide, together with low-dose radiotherapy. Trimming took off 8 bases at V and 2 bases at J, with 15 bases between the two ends. The CDR3 length is 14 residues. The germline gives CDR1 MNHEY, CDR2 SVGEGT.

The chain combines TRBV6-2 or TRBV6-3 with TRBJ1-2; D is possibly TRBD1 (6 bases). Specimen: PBMCs, collected after low-dose radiotherapy plus immunotherapy. This clonotype was obtained from a male donor with prostate cancer. The CDR3 DNA is TGTGCCAGCCGTAACCACAGGGACAACTATGGCTACACCTTC. Its protein product is CASRNHRDNYGYTF.